This TCR beta chain was sequenced for a study of a mutant IDH1 vaccine in newly diagnosed glioma (dated by TCRdb to about 2021). For the wider study: Across visits V03 through V10, patients got a total of eight vaccinations, given in weeks 1, 3, 5, 7, 11, 15, 19 and 23. Longitudinal TCRB deep sequencing was performed for about two dozen treated patients wherever samples were available for exploratory analyses. In the chemotherapy-containing groups, vaccination started alongside temozolomide cycles, whereas in patients who had radiotherapy alone it started 4-6 weeks after radiotherapy. Six visits were used for peripheral blood collection: V03 (baseline), V05, V07, V10, V12 and V13. The roughly 30 treated patients were roughly 62% male and around 40% female, with a mean age of approximately 40 years. Before enrollment, patients had received standard therapy of radiotherapy alone, temozolomide alone, or radiochemotherapy with temozolomide; most received the combination.

The time point label for this specimen denotes: week 23, last vaccination. Every vaccine dose consisted of 300 ug of a 20-mer mutant IDH1 peptide in Montanide, administered subcutaneously together with topical imiquimod. All donors had newly diagnosed IDH1-mutant astrocytomas of WHO grade 3 or 4 that showed loss of nuclear ATRX. The samples were drawn from NOA16, a multicentre, single-arm, open-label phase I trial in Germany that tested a mutant IDH1 peptide vaccine in humans for the first time. Genomic DNA for TCRB sequencing was extracted from EDTA blood using the DNeasy Blood and Tissue Kit. Trimmed from V: 2 bases; trimmed from J: 0 bases; junction bases lacking a gene match: 5. The CDR3 covers 17 residues, taking in both the cysteine and the phenylalanine. The read is trimmed to its CDR3 DNA, 51 bases read in frame from base 1. The germline V gene (reference sequence) specifies LNHDA as CDR1 and SQIVND as CDR2.

Libraries were constructed by the immunoSEQ multiplex PCR assay. The hsTCRB Kit was used according to the manufacturer's protocol to amplify rearranged TCR beta chain sequences. Sequencing of TCRB libraries was carried out on an Illumina MiSeq. Per the source publication's procedure: Demultiplexing, trimming and gene mapping were performed with the kit vendor's proprietary platform. What TCRdb holds here is the immuneACCESS table cut down to in-frame rearrangements. Part of the clones is not present; checked against another copy, under half of the missing clones reflect an unresolved V gene, and the others are unexplained. V, J and clone size are taken as reported in that table, and D and trimming were inferred from the DNA itself. The sample data list over 35,000 clones, and 81% of these were observed just once. Around 5.1% of the sample goes to the ten largest clones. On the study overall, not on this receptor specifically: Immune responses induced by the vaccine were seen in more than 85% of patients across multiple MHC alleles. The authors noted that analyses of patient blood samples could not be reproduced because of sample limitations. Pseudoprogression seemed to be unrelated to changes in the top peripheral T cell clonotypes found by TCRB sequencing. PBMC samples for TCRB deep sequencing were selected based on availability.

Of note for this clone: The clone's antigen remains unknown. Base qualities were left out, and no much larger clone turns up one base away.

The sample here was PBMCs, taken from a glioma patient whose treatment included an IDH1 peptide vaccine. The source of this sequence is a man aged 40-49 years with glioma. Here the chain combines TRBV19 and TRBJ2-3; TRBD2 fits 10 bases in the junction. The CDR3: CASSIRAGGLSTDTQYF. The DNA is as follows: TGTGCCAGTAGTATACGAGCGGGGGGGCTAAGCACAGATACGCAGTATTTT.